The T cell receptor (beta chain) described here comes from a study of T cells in Graves' hyperthyroidism and ophthalmopathy. The germline CDR1 and CDR2 sequences are MDHEN and SYDVKM. The CDR3 is 15 amino acids. The V gene end was trimmed by 7 bases and the J gene end by 2 bases; junction bases not matched to a gene: 9. Patients were aged 18 to 65, had disease duration under 2 months, and had newly diagnosed hyperthyroidism. Clinicians diagnosed patients from clinical symptoms, serum thyroxine and TRAb, thyroid ultrasound and orbital computed tomography. 10 ml of fresh peripheral blood supplied the PBMCs. TCR beta CDR3 regions were amplified from RNA transcripts. With the HTBI primer set, the TCR CDR3 went through a first round of RT-PCR. TCRdb used MiXCR to reprocess the multiplex PCR reads, holding one entry per CDR3 protein. This table holds 300,000 to 400,000 distinct CDR3 sequences, less than 15% found once.

This chain joins TRBV28 and TRBJ2-5; 8 positions agree with TRBD1. The sample comprised blood. The clonotype was recovered from a woman under 30 with Graves' hyperthyroidism. The CDR3 region is CASISIRDRQETQYF. CDR3 sequence (DNA): TGTGCCAGCATTTCGATTCGGGACAGGCAAGAGACCCAGTACTTC.